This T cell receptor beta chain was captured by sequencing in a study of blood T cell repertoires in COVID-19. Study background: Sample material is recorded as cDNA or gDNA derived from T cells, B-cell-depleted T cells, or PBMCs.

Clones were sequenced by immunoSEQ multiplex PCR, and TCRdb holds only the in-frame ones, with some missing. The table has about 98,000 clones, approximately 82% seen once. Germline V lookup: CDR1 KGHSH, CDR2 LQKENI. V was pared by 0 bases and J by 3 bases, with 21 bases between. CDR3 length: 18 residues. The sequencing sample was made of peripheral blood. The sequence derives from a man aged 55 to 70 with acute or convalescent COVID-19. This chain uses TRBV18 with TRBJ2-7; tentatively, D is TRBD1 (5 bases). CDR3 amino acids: CASSPPVVDSQIIYEQYF. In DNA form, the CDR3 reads TGTGCCAGCTCACCACCTGTAGTCGACAGCCAAATTATCTACGAGCAGTACTTC.